These 7 T cell receptor beta chains were sequenced from one sample in a study of blood T cell repertoires in COVID-19. Some clones are missing from TCRdb's copy, which holds only in-frame ones; the method was immunoSEQ multiplex PCR. The sample shows about 200,000 clones, 92% of them seen only once. Sequenced: peripheral blood. The receptors come from a man between 60 and 75 years old with COVID-19, enrolled during active disease.

The chain carries TRBV6-5 and TRBJ1-1, with 11 bases lining up with TRBD1. The CDR3 length is 16 residues. V was pared by 2 bases and J by 11 bases, with 13 bases of the junction left unmatched. CDR1 and CDR2 from the germline V gene are MNHEY and SVGAGI. The CDR3 coding sequence is TGTGCCAGCAGTTACACCCTATCGGGACAGGGGGTGATGGCTTTCTTT. Its protein product is CASSYTLSGQGVMAFF.

This clone was counted a single time. This chain uses TRBV3-1 (or the pseudogene TRBV3-2) with TRBJ1-3; 8 positions match TRBD1. The ends lost 1 base at V and 0 bases at J; junction bases unmatched: 5. The germline V gene encodes CDR1 LGHDT and CDR2 YNNKEL (reference sequence). The CDR3 runs to 17 residues. This chain's CDR3 is CASSQVQGGISGNTIYF. The CDR3 coding sequence is TGTGCCAGCAGCCAAGTACAGGGGGGCATCTCTGGAAACACCATATATTTT.

This rearrangement joins TRBV18 to TRBJ1-2; 9 nucleotides match TRBD1. This CDR3 region has 15 residues. The V segment lost 6 bases and the J segment 1 base; nucleotides outside the gene matches: 6. Germline lookup yields CDR1 KGHSH and CDR2 LQKENI. CDR3 amino acids: CASSQRQGGNYGYTF. The CDR3 DNA is TGTGCCAGCTCCCAACGACAGGGGGGTAACTATGGCTACACCTTC.

The J gene is TRBJ2-1, the V gene TRBV7-3; TRBD2 agrees at 8 bases. V dropped 1 base and J dropped 0; count of bases not matched to a gene: 5. This CDR3 has 17 amino acids. Germline V gene data show CDR1 as SGHTA and CDR2 as FQGTGA. DNA of the CDR3: TGTGCCAGCAGCTTAAGAGGCGGGGGGAGCTCCTACAATGAGCAGTTCTTC. Its protein is CASSLRGGGSSYNEQFF. The full variable domain, with the rest looked up from reference TRBV7-3 and TRBJ2-1, is GAGVSQTPSNKVTEKGKYVELRCDPISGHTALYWYRQSLGQGPEFLIYFQGTGAADDSGLPNDRFFAVRPEGSVSTLKIQRTERGDSAVYLCASSLRGGGSSYNEQFFGPGTRLTVL.

The rearrangement joins TRBV25-1 to TRBJ1-2; TRBD1 might be the D (6 bases). The CDR3 is 13 residues long. From germline, CDR1 is MGHDK and CDR2 SYGVNS. V was pared by 6 bases and J by 7 bases, with 15 bases between. The CDR3 sequence is CASSLTGNSGYTF. CDR3 bases: TGTGCCAGCAGCCTTACAGGGAACAGTGGCTACACCTTC.

The chain recombines TRBV14 with TRBJ2-1, with 7 bases matching TRBD2. The germline CDR1 and CDR2 sequences are SGHDN and FVKESK. The CDR3 loop spans 15 amino acids. V gave up 4 bases and J gave up 8 bases; unmatched junction bases: 11. DNA of the CDR3: TGTGCCAGCAGCCCTAGACTAGCCTCCGCATATGAGCAGTTCTTC. Translating gives CASSPRLASAYEQFF.

The chain combines TRBV19 with TRBJ1-3; a possible D gene is TRBD1 (5 bases). Germline lookup yields CDR1 LNHDA and CDR2 SQIVND (reference sequence). This CDR3 comprises 18 residues. V was pared by 7 bases and J by 5 bases, with 27 bases between. Here the CDR3 DNA reads TGTGCCAGTACTTCCGACAGCCCTCTTAATATTCGGCGAAACACCATATATTTT. It translates to CASTSDSPLNIRRNTIYF.